This is a list of T cell receptor beta chains from one sample in a study of blood T cell repertoires in COVID-19. The method was immunoSEQ multiplex PCR; TCRdb's version includes in-frame clones alone and lacks a portion of them. The table records a few hundred thousand clones, roughly 90% of them present only once. Sequenced: peripheral blood. These receptors all come from a woman aged 50 to 60 with active or convalescent COVID-19. CDR3s include the opening cysteine and the closing phenylalanine or tryptophan.

CDR3 length: 15; V gene: TRBV27; CDR3 protein: CASRPPGQGIYGYTF
CDR3 length: 17; V gene: TRBV11-2; CDR3 protein: CASSLGTSGWPQETQYF
CDR3 length: 16; V gene: TRBV20-1; CDR3 protein: CSASWFPGQGNTEAFF
CDR3 length: 15; V gene: TRBV11-2; CDR3 protein: CASSLVPSGAYEQYF
CDR3 length: 18; V gene: TRBV9; CDR3 protein: CASSHDLFRLERQETQYF
CDR3 length: 16; V gene: TRBV7-3; CDR3 protein: CASSSKNGTGINEQYF
CDR3 length: 12; V gene: TRBV4-2; CDR3 protein: CASRQGSGELFF
CDR3 length: 15; V gene: TRBV11-2; CDR3 protein: CASRRSGVANSPLHF
CDR3 length: 11; V gene: TRBV10-3; CDR3 protein: CATRTSGEQYF
CDR3 length: 15; V gene: TRBV7-8; CDR3 protein: CASSPGDRTNYGYTF
CDR3 length: 13; V gene: TRBV2; CDR3 protein: CAGGTSAYNEQFF
CDR3 length: 15; V gene: TRBV16; CDR3 protein: CASSQNRWNTGELFF
CDR3 length: 15; V gene: TRBV19; CDR3 protein: CASSIAGGGNQPQHF
CDR3 length: 11; V gene: TRBV30; CDR3 protein: CACADSYEQYF
CDR3 length: 12; V gene: TRBV11-1; CDR3 protein: CASSRTGNTIYF